Listed below are T cell receptor beta chains from one sample, sequenced in a study of T-cell memory formation after mild COVID-19. MiXCR was run by TCRdb on the 5' RACE reads, yielding one entry per CDR3 protein. The sample holds 250,000 to 350,000 distinct CDR3 sequences; approximately 19% are singletons and the top ten take 21%. The source material was PBMCs or a T cell subset sorted from them (not recorded which). The receptor source for this set is a man aged 18 to 29 who had mild COVID-19 (a few samples of this study predate the infection). Cell type and time point are not known. Each CDR3 is given with its conserved first and last residue. A D gene is named only where the DNA matches it firmly. Expanded clones are given a class, and other clones once, few, many or no size at all.

cdr3_length	clone_size	v_call	j_call	d_call	cdr3_aa	cdr3_nt
15	few	TRBV6-2/TRBV6-3	TRBJ1-6	NA	CASSYSRGEYSPLHF	TGTGCCAGCAGTTACTCCCGGGGGGAATATTCACCCCTCCACTTT
13	NA	TRBV6-5	TRBJ1-2	NA	CASSYAGDDGYTF	TGTGCCAGCAGTTACGCAGGGGACGATGGCTACACCTTC
16	NA	TRBV7-9	TRBJ2-2	NA	CASSVGQFGNTGELFF	TGTGCCAGCAGCGTCGGACAGTTCGGGAACACCGGGGAGCTGTTTTTT
14	few	TRBV11-2	TRBJ1-2	NA	CASSLITGRPWHTF	TGTGCCAGCAGCTTAATCACGGGGCGGCCTTGGCACACCTTC
12	many	TRBV7-8	TRBJ1-1	NA	CASSKAGTEAFF	TGTGCCAGCAGTAAGGCTGGCACTGAAGCTTTCTTT
13	few	TRBV28	TRBJ1-5	NA	CASLSLLGQPQHF	TGTGCCAGCCTTTCTCTGTTGGGTCAGCCCCAGCATTTT
14	NA	TRBV6-5	TRBJ1-5	NA	CASRPDGGNQPQHF	TGTGCCAGCAGGCCTGACGGGGGCAATCAGCCCCAGCATTTT
13	NA	TRBV5-6	TRBJ1-5	NA	CASSRGFFQPQHF	TGTGCCAGCTCGCGGGGGTTCTTTCAGCCCCAGCATTTT
14	NA	TRBV30	TRBJ2-7	TRBD1	CAWSRQGNPYEQYF	TGTGCCTGGAGCCGACAGGGTAACCCCTACGAGCAGTACTTC
14	NA	TRBV7-3	TRBJ2-5	NA	CASSLSRVEGTQYF	TGTGCCAGCAGCTTATCGCGGGTCGAGGGGACCCAGTACTTC
16	NA	TRBV7-9	TRBJ2-7	TRBD1	CASSLVGTGDPYEQYF	TGTGCCAGCAGCTTAGTAGGGACAGGGGATCCCTACGAGCAGTACTTC
13	few	TRBV20-1	TRBJ1-1	NA	CSARGGPNTEAFF	TGCAGTGCTAGGGGGGGCCCGAACACTGAAGCTTTCTTT
16	few	TRBV18	TRBJ2-1	NA	CASSPAVGRAPNEQFF	TGTGCCAGCTCACCAGCGGTCGGCCGAGCCCCCAATGAGCAGTTCTTC
15	few	TRBV3-1	TRBJ2-1	NA	CASSSTWGANNEQFF	TGTGCCAGCAGCTCCACCTGGGGGGCCAACAATGAGCAGTTCTTC
14	NA	TRBV29-1	TRBJ2-1	TRBD2	CSVGQLAGGNEQFF	TGCAGCGTTGGACAACTAGCGGGGGGCAATGAGCAGTTCTTC
13	NA	TRBV5-6	TRBJ1-2	TRBD1	CASRRDRGPGYTF	TGTGCCAGCAGGCGGGACAGGGGGCCTGGCTACACCTTC
15	few	TRBV4-3	TRBJ2-1	NA	CASSQEEGRRNEQFF	TGCGCCAGCAGCCAAGAGGAGGGCCGTCGCAATGAGCAGTTCTTC
16	NA	TRBV7-9	TRBJ2-5	TRBD2	CASSPRTSGGQETQYF	TGTGCCAGCAGCCCTCGGACTAGCGGGGGTCAAGAGACCCAGTACTTC
15	few	TRBV11-2	TRBJ2-7	NA	CASSALFGGGNEQYF	TGTGCCAGCAGCGCTCTATTCGGGGGAGGCAATGAGCAGTACTTC
14	NA	TRBV20-1	TRBJ1-2	NA	CSAGRTETNYGYTF	TGCAGTGCTGGCAGGACAGAGACTAACTATGGCTACACCTTC
12	few	TRBV20-1	TRBJ1-6	NA	CSARDLRVPLHF	TGCAGTGCTAGAGATCTTCGGGTACCCCTCCACTTT
15	NA	TRBV4-3	TRBJ1-2	NA	CASSQDLGQSYGYTF	TGCGCCAGCAGCCAAGATCTTGGACAAAGCTATGGCTACACCTTC
15	NA	TRBV9	TRBJ2-1	TRBD1	CASSVALGQVPEQFF	TGTGCCAGCAGCGTAGCTCTGGGACAGGTCCCTGAGCAGTTCTTC
14	few	TRBV9	TRBJ2-5	NA	CASSAAGVEETQYF	TGTGCCAGCAGCGCCGCAGGGGTAGAAGAGACCCAGTACTTC
15	many	TRBV5-1	TRBJ2-1	NA	CASSLVLTSYNEQFF	TGCGCCAGCAGCTTGGTTCTAACCTCTTACAATGAGCAGTTCTTC
14	NA	TRBV4-3	TRBJ2-3	NA	CASSQDKSTDTQYF	TGCGCCAGCAGCCAAGATAAGAGCACAGATACGCAGTATTTT
12	NA	TRBV20-1	TRBJ1-2	NA	CSADVGSAPYTF	TGCAGTGCCGACGTGGGATCAGCCCCCTACACCTTC
13	NA	TRBV30	TRBJ1-2	NA	CAWSVGTNYGYTF	TGTGCCTGGAGTGTGGGAACTAACTATGGCTACACCTTC
14	few	TRBV7-2	TRBJ1-3	NA	CASSSPNSGNTIYF	TGTGCCAGCAGCTCCCCGAACTCTGGAAACACCATATATTTT
15	NA	TRBV12-5	TRBJ2-2	TRBD1	CASGLVYRGTGELFF	TGTGCTAGTGGTTTGGTCTACAGGGGTACCGGGGAGCTGTTTTTT
14	NA	TRBV20-1	TRBJ1-2	NA	CSARGRGIGNGYTF	TGCAGTGCTAGAGGAAGGGGAATCGGGAATGGCTACACCTTC
16	few	TRBV5-6	TRBJ1-2	NA	CASSLEQANFNYGYTF	TGTGCCAGCAGCCTCGAGCAGGCGAATTTTAACTATGGCTACACCTTC
15	few	TRBV28	TRBJ2-2	NA	CASARIRVNTGELFF	TGTGCCAGCGCCAGGATCCGGGTGAACACCGGGGAGCTGTTTTTT
15	NA	TRBV12-5	TRBJ2-3	TRBD2	CASGLIAGGPYTQYF	TGTGCTAGTGGTTTGATAGCGGGGGGGCCCTATACGCAGTATTTT
14	NA	TRBV20-1	TRBJ2-1	NA	CSALTGLPYNEQFF	TGCAGTGCTCTAACAGGGCTCCCTTACAATGAGCAGTTCTTC
15	NA	TRBV7-9	TRBJ2-1	TRBD2	CASSLVGLAGEEQFF	TGTGCCAGCAGCTTAGTAGGACTAGCGGGGGAGGAGCAGTTCTTC
15	few	TRBV14	TRBJ2-1	NA	CASNDYGSSYNEQFF	TGTGCCAGCAACGACTACGGGAGCTCCTACAATGAGCAGTTCTTC
15	NA	TRBV12-3/TRBV12-4	TRBJ1-4	NA	CASSLGQGIREKLFF	TGTGCCAGCAGTTTAGGGCAGGGTATTCGGGAAAAACTGTTTTTT
13	many	TRBV7-8	TRBJ2-3	NA	CASSWAQQDTQYF	TGTGCCAGCAGCTGGGCTCAACAAGATACGCAGTATTTT
11	few	TRBV9	TRBJ1-2	NA	CASNSFYGYTF	TGTGCCAGCAACAGTTTCTATGGCTACACCTTC
12	few	TRBV6-6	TRBJ1-2	NA	CASSYLGNGYTF	TGTGCCAGCAGTTACTTGGGGAATGGCTACACCTTC
15	many	TRBV5-1	TRBJ2-3	NA	CASSFGQGGTDTQYF	TGCGCCAGCAGCTTCGGGCAGGGAGGCACAGATACGCAGTATTTT
16	few	TRBV12-5	TRBJ2-3	TRBD2	CASGPRLASSTDTQYF	TGTGCTAGTGGTCCACGACTAGCGTCAAGCACAGATACGCAGTATTTT
14	few	TRBV2	TRBJ1-1	NA	CACQSIGADTEAFF	TGTGCCTGCCAATCAATCGGGGCCGACACTGAAGCTTTCTTT
12	NA	TRBV20-1	TRBJ1-1	NA	CSASPTGTEAFF	TGCAGTGCTAGCCCTACAGGGACTGAAGCTTTCTTT
15	NA	TRBV5-6	TRBJ1-2	NA	CASSLAPSGTDGYTF	TGTGCCAGCAGCTTGGCCCCGTCCGGGACTGATGGCTACACCTTC
17	NA	TRBV7-2	TRBJ1-1	NA	CASSLAGGLRRDTEAFF	TGTGCCAGCAGCTTGGCCGGGGGTCTCAGGAGAGACACTGAAGCTTTCTTT
14	many	TRBV29-1	TRBJ2-3	NA	CSVSRGRGTDTQYF	TGCAGCGTTTCAAGGGGGAGGGGCACAGATACGCAGTATTTT
14	NA	TRBV6-5	TRBJ2-2	TRBD1	CASTPGQPTGELFF	TGTGCCAGCACCCCGGGACAGCCCACCGGGGAGCTGTTTTTT
12	few	TRBV15	TRBJ2-7	NA	CATSQGYYEQYF	TGTGCCACCAGCCAGGGTTACTACGAGCAGTACTTC
15	few	TRBV15	TRBJ2-1	TRBD2	CATIRSSGSYNEQFF	TGTGCCACCATCCGATCTAGCGGGAGCTACAATGAGCAGTTCTTC
13	few	TRBV4-1	TRBJ2-1	NA	CASQGPSYNEQFF	TGCGCCAGCCAGGGACCCTCCTACAATGAGCAGTTCTTC
12	NA	TRBV6-2/TRBV6-3	TRBJ2-5	NA	CASGHSQETQYF	TGTGCCAGCGGGCACTCGCAAGAGACCCAGTACTTC
15	NA	TRBV7-2	TRBJ1-3	TRBD1	CASSPRTGVGNTIYF	TGTGCCAGCAGCCCGCGGACAGGGGTTGGAAACACCATATATTTT
16	NA	TRBV7-2	TRBJ2-3	TRBD2	CASSLRLARSTDTQYF	TGTGCCAGCAGCTTAAGACTAGCGAGGAGCACAGATACGCAGTATTTT
15	NA	TRBV28	TRBJ2-6	NA	CASRIQTLGTNVLTF	TGTGCCAGCAGAATACAGACTCTGGGGACCAACGTCCTGACTTTC
14	NA	TRBV9	TRBJ2-3	NA	CACSADPSTDTQYF	TGTGCCTGCAGCGCCGATCCTAGCACAGATACGCAGTATTTT
16	NA	TRBV7-9	TRBJ1-1	NA	CASSPRGGPGDTEAFF	TGTGCCAGCAGCCCTAGGGGGGGGCCGGGAGACACTGAAGCTTTCTTT
11	NA	TRBV7-9	TRBJ2-7	NA	CASTQSVEQYF	TGTGCCAGCACCCAGTCCGTCGAGCAGTACTTC